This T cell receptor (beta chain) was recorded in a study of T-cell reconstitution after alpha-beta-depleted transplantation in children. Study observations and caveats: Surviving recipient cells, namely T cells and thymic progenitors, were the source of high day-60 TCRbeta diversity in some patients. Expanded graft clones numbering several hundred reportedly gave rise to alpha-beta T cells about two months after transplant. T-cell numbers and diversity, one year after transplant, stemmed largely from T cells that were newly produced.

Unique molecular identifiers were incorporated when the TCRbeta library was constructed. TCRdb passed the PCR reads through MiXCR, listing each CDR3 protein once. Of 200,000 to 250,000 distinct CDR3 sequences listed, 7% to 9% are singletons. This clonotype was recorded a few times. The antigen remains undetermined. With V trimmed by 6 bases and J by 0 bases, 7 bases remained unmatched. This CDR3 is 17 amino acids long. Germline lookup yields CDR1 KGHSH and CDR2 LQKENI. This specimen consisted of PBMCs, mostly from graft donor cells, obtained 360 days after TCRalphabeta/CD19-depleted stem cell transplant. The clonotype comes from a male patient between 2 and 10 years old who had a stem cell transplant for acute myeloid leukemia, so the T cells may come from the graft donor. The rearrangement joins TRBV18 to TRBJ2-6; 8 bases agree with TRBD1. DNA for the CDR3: TGTGCCAGCTCTACGGGACAGGCAAGCTCTGGGGCCAACGTCCTGACTTTC. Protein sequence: CASSTGQASSGANVLTF.